The clone carrying this T cell receptor beta chain showed up many times. Its antigen remains unidentified. This entry comes from a study of read filtering for tumor transcriptome and immune sequencing. Study observations and caveats: Correlation between methods rose after single-read clonotypes were removed.

CDR1 GTSNPN and CDR2 SVGIG come from the germline V gene (reference sequence). The length of the CDR3 is 12 residues. J gave up 7 bases and V 2 bases, and 2 bases lay outside the gene matches. The library was built from 400 to 500 ng RNA with molecular barcoded adaptors for alpha/delta and beta/gamma chains. From the reads, TCRdb called clonotypes with MiXCR, one entry per CDR3 protein. Of about 39,000 distinct CDR3 sequences listed, around an eighth are singletons. The J gene is TRBJ2-1, the V gene TRBV30; TRBD2 aligns across 7 bases. This sequence was found in a donor at least 40 years old with multiple myeloma. Material: a population of CD138-negative cells sorted from bone marrow. The CDR3 coding sequence is TGTGCCTGGAGTTATAGCGGGAATGAGCAGTTCTTC. The encoded protein is CAWSYSGNEQFF. Looking up the rest from reference TRBV30 and TRBJ2-1 gives the full variable domain: SQTIHQWPATLVQPVGSPLSLECTVEGTSNPNLYWYRQAAGRGLQLLFYSVGIGQISSEVPQNLSASRPQDRQFILSSKKLLLSDSGFYLCAWSYSGNEQFFGPGTRLTVL.